This TCR beta chain was identified in a study of blood T cell repertoires in COVID-19. Study at large: Italy, Spain and the United States were the sources of the convalescent and acute COVID-19 samples.

Trimming cost V 5 bases and J 2 bases; bases outside gene matches: 11. This CDR3 contains 17 residues. Per the germline V gene, CDR1 is SGHTA and CDR2 is FQGNSA. The table came from immunoSEQ multiplex PCR; TCRdb's copy has only in-frame clones and leaves some out. The sample lists tens of thousands of clones, around 85% occurring once. The chain has TRBV7-2 and TRBJ1-3; 8 bases match TRBD1. This sequence was found in a man aged 80 or over with acute or convalescent COVID-19. Sequencing input: peripheral blood. For the CDR3, the DNA is TGTGCCAGCAGCCCCCGACCTGGACAGGGACCTGGAAACACCATATATTTT. Its translation is CASSPRPGQGPGNTIYF.